The entry below describes one T cell receptor (beta chain). What it binds is unknown. As to time point: pre-sensitization, week 0. Treatment defined: therapeutic diphenylcyclopropenone sensitization with weekly scalp DPC. The data were taken from a study of human T cells and chemical hapten exposure. From the RACE reads, TCRdb called clonotypes with MiXCR, one entry per CDR3 protein. The sample carries approximately 80,000 distinct CDR3 sequences, 12% to 15% recorded once. Study-wide results and caveats: Having alopecia, the donors may differ immunologically from healthy people. Large CDR3 similarity clusters arose significantly more often from expanded TCRs than from controls.

Trimming shortened V by 3 bases and J by 4 bases, and 6 bases separated the two germline ends. CDR3 length: 13 amino acids. The clonotype comes from a woman in her forties or fifties with alopecia areata. Some clones in this sample may be carry-over from other donors' samples. The specimen comprised whole blood, sampled in connection with sensitization to the hapten diphenylcyclopropenone (DPC). V usage is TRBV12-3 or TRBV12-4 and J usage is TRBJ1-4, with no clear D. CDR3 coding DNA: TGTGCCAGCAGTTTTGCAGATAATGAAAAACTGTTTTTT. It is translated as CASSFADNEKLFF.